These 23 T cell receptor beta chains were sequenced from one sample in a study of blood T cell repertoires in COVID-19. The protocol was immunoSEQ multiplex PCR, while the TCRdb copy is restricted to in-frame clones and leaves out a portion. Of about 44,000 clones listed, around 90% are singletons. Specimen: peripheral blood. The receptors here all came from a woman of 80 years or more in a cohort sampled during active or convalescent COVID-19.

V gene TRBV19 combines with J gene TRBJ1-2; 7 nucleotides line up with TRBD1. Germline V gene data show CDR1 as LNHDA and CDR2 as SQIVND (reference sequence). With V trimmed by 9 bases and J by 2 bases, 6 bases remained unmatched. CDR3 size: 13 residues. The CDR3 sequence: CASRQGVNYGYTF. DNA of the CDR3: TGTGCCAGCCGACAGGGAGTAAACTATGGCTACACCTTC.

The J gene is TRBJ1-2, the V gene TRBV28; D is undetermined. Germline CDR1 is MDHEN and CDR2 is SYDVKM. This CDR3 contains 17 residues. V was pared by 2 bases and J by 6 bases, with 22 bases between. The CDR3 region is CASSLPDARLTTDGYTF. The CDR3 DNA reads TGTGCCAGCAGTTTACCCGACGCGCGGCTGACCACGGATGGCTACACCTTC.

V is TRBV10-3 and J is TRBJ1-1; 9 positions match TRBD1. Germline trimming cut 3 bases from V and 4 bases from J; bases unmatched to any gene: 3. CDR1 is ENHRY, CDR2 SYGVKD, per germline. The CDR3 has 14 amino acids. As DNA, the CDR3 is TGTGCCATCAGTGAATTGACAGGGGGCACTGAAGCTTTCTTT. Protein product: CAISELTGGTEAFF.

This clone has just a few counts. The rearrangement links TRBV5-8 to TRBJ2-7, with D unclear. This CDR3 is built from 11 residues. V gave up 4 bases and J gave up 2 bases, with 4 bases separating them. The germline V gene encodes CDR1 SGHTS and CDR2 YDEGEE. Here the CDR3 reads CASSPTYEQYF. DNA of the CDR3: TGTGCCAGCAGCCCTACCTACGAGCAGTACTTC.

The chain joins TRBV6-5 to TRBJ2-3; no clear D. Trimming pared 2 bases from V and 2 bases from J, leaving 8 bases between. Germline V gene lookup returns CDR1 MNHEY and CDR2 SVGAGI. The CDR3 is 14 residues long. For the CDR3, the DNA is TGTGCCAGCAGTTACCCTAGAGACACAGATACGCAGTATTTT. Protein sequence: CASSYPRDTDTQYF.

This clone was seen only a few times. The rearrangement joins TRBV5-8 to TRBJ1-5, with D possibly being TRBD1 (5 bases). Trimming took off 4 bases at V and 4 bases at J, with 15 bases between the two ends. Germline CDR1 reads SGHTS; CDR2 reads YDEGEE. This CDR3 region has 15 residues. CDR3 sequence reads: CASSHLARVNQPQHF. DNA of the CDR3: TGTGCCAGCAGCCACCTGGCCAGGGTAAATCAGCCCCAGCATTTT.

The V gene is TRBV29-1, the J gene TRBJ1-1; perhaps TRBD1 as D (6 bases). Trimming took 6 bases from V and 1 from J, leaving 12 bases between them. This CDR3 has 13 amino acids. Germline values: CDR1 SQVTM, CDR2 ANQGSEA. The CDR3 region is CSVTGQQNTEAFF. The CDR3 region has the DNA TGCAGCGTGACAGGACAGCAGAACACTGAAGCTTTCTTT.

With regard to this clone: The sample has other DNA sequences that encode this CDR3 too. This chain connects TRBV6-5 to TRBJ1-6; tentatively, D is TRBD1 (6 bases). Germline CDR1 MNHEY, CDR2 SVGAGI. This CDR3 has 14 amino acids. V lost 2 bases and J 8 bases, leaving 10 bases between the germline ends. The CDR3 region has the DNA TGTGCCAGCAGTTACGCGGGGGGCGATTCACCCCTCCACTTT. It is translated as CASSYAGGDSPLHF.

This clone was picked up a small number of times. The J gene is TRBJ1-1, the V gene TRBV3-1 (or the pseudogene TRBV3-2), with 7 bases aligning to TRBD1. This CDR3 region has 15 residues. V was clipped by 3 bases and J by 4 bases; unmatched bases: 8. The V gene's germline CDR1 is LGHDT and CDR2 YNNKEL (reference sequence). CDR3: CASSHRQGMGTEAFF. CDR3 in DNA: TGTGCCAGCAGCCATCGACAGGGAATGGGCACTGAAGCTTTCTTT.

This chain joins TRBV10-3 and TRBJ2-2; TRBD2 aligns across 7 bases. Germline CDR1 and CDR2: ENHRY and SYGVKD. The CDR3 contains 15 residues. J was trimmed by 5 bases and V by 4 bases; bases with no gene match: 7. The CDR3 protein is CAISGLASGTGELFF. In DNA, the CDR3 is TGTGCCATCAGTGGACTAGCCTCGGGTACCGGGGAGCTGTTTTTT.

This rearrangement joins TRBV12-3 or TRBV12-4 to TRBJ1-1, with D unresolved. The length of the CDR3 is 12 residues. Between the trimmed V and J ends, which lost 2 bases and 6 bases, there was a span of 7 bases. Here the CDR3 reads CASSLTQSEAFF. The CDR3 DNA reads as TGTGCCAGCAGTTTAACACAGTCTGAAGCTTTCTTT.

V gene TRBV21-1 combines with J gene TRBJ2-3; whether TRBD2, the table's D call, matches the DNA was not checked. TRBV21-1 is flagged as a pseudogene. The length of the CDR3 is 18 residues. The CDR3: CASSKGGLAGATTDTQYF. The CDR3 region has the DNA TGTGCCAGCAGCAAAGGGGGACTAGCGGGGGCTACCACAGATACGCAGTATTTT.

This clone was found a few times. J is TRBJ1-5 and V is TRBV19; no clear D. The CDR3 is 12 residues long. Germline loops: CDR1 LNHDA, CDR2 SQIVND (reference sequence). V was cut by 9 bases and J by 3 bases, with 9 bases left in between. The CDR3 reads CASSGLNQPQHF. The CDR3 DNA reads as TGTGCCAGCTCAGGACTCAATCAGCCCCAGCATTTT.

This clone was detected once. The chain employs TRBV7-2 and TRBJ2-1, with a weak D call TRBD1 (5 bases). From germline, CDR1 is SGHTA and CDR2 FQGNSA. This CDR3 comprises 13 residues. V was trimmed by 3 bases and J by 5 bases, leaving 8 bases between them. CDR3 DNA: TGTGCCAGCAGCTTCGACAGCCACAATGAGCAGTTCTTC. Translated, it gives CASSFDSHNEQFF.

In its sample, this clone was seen once. This rearrangement joins TRBV5-4 to TRBJ1-1; weak D call: TRBD1 (6 bases). With 5 bases removed from V and 1 base from J, the gap between germline ends came to 15 bases. Germline values: CDR1 SGHNT, CDR2 YYREEE (reference sequence). There are 15 residues in the CDR3. The chain's CDR3 is CASSVPGHTNTEAFF. CDR3 DNA sequence: TGTGCCAGCAGTGTTCCGGGACACACGAACACTGAAGCTTTCTTT. Full variable domain (rest looked up from reference TRBV5-4 and TRBJ1-1): ETGVTQSPTHLIKTRGQQVTLRCSSQSGHNTVSWYQQALGQGPQFIFQYYREEENGRGNFPPRFSGLQFPNYSSELNVNALELDDSALYLCASSVPGHTNTEAFFGQGTRLTVV.

Written as DNA, the CDR3 is TGTGCCAGCAGCTTGTCGGGTCTAGGGGGACAGGGCACCTACGAGCAGTACTTC. The encoded protein is CASSLSGLGGQGTYEQYF. The chain recombines TRBV5-6 with TRBJ2-7, with 9 positions matching TRBD1. The V segment lost 1 base and the J segment 2 bases; nucleotides outside the gene matches: 13. CDR1 SGHDT and CDR2 YYEEEE come from the germline V gene. This CDR3 region has 18 residues.

The J gene is TRBJ1-5, the V gene TRBV7-2; D possibly corresponds to TRBD1 (6 bases). Per the germline V gene, CDR1 is SGHTA and CDR2 is FQGNSA. The CDR3 consists of 12 residues. The V gene lost 5 bases and the J gene lost 7 bases, with 9 bases spanning the gap. The CDR3 loop is CASSPRGQPQHF. The DNA for the CDR3 is TGTGCCAGCAGCCCCAGGGGCCAGCCCCAGCATTTT.

The chain combines TRBV11-1 with TRBJ2-5, with 7 bases fitting TRBD2. V shed 5 bases and J 5 bases; nucleotides not matched to a gene: 5. The CDR3 loop spans 13 amino acids. Germline CDR1 and CDR2: SGHAT and FQDESV (reference sequence). Written as DNA, the CDR3 is TGTGCCAGCAGCAGACTAGCCCGGGAGACCCAGTACTTC. Translating gives CASSRLARETQYF.

The chain is built from TRBV5-4 and TRBJ2-3; 8 bases agree with TRBD2. The CDR3 totals 17 residues. Looked up from germline, CDR1 is SGHNT and CDR2 is YYREEE (reference sequence). V lost 4 bases to trimming and J lost 0 bases; unmatched junction nucleotides: 10. This CDR3 is CASSVGTSTTSTDTQYF. DNA of the CDR3: TGTGCCAGCAGCGTCGGGACTAGTACAACTAGCACAGATACGCAGTATTTT.

The rearrangement joins TRBV24-1 to TRBJ2-5; D may be TRBD1 (5 bases). The CDR3 consists of 13 residues. Germline V CDR1 and CDR2: KGHDR, SFDVKD. The V and J ends lost 4 bases and 4 bases respectively, with 9 bases between them. CDR3 sequence reads: CATSDRVVETQYF. The CDR3 region has the DNA TGTGCCACCAGTGACAGGGTCGTAGAGACCCAGTACTTC.

The chain is built from TRBV30 and TRBJ1-5; no clear D. Germline V gives CDR1 GTSNPN, CDR2 SVGIG (reference sequence). This CDR3 region has 12 residues. V was pared by 1 base and J by 9 bases, with 10 bases between. The CDR3 nucleotides are TGTGCCTGGAGTGCGCCAGATGGGCCCCAGCATTTT. Its translation is CAWSAPDGPQHF. Together with reference TRBV30 and TRBJ1-5, the CDR3 gives the full variable domain: SQTIHQWPATLVQPVGSPLSLECTVEGTSNPNLYWYRQAAGRGLQLLFYSVGIGQISSEVPQNLSASRPQDRQFILSSKKLLLSDSGFYLCAWSAPDGPQHFGDGTRLSIL.

V usage is TRBV2 and J usage is TRBJ2-6; D might be TRBD1 (6 bases). Deletions cut 4 bases from V and 0 bases from J, with 13 bases between. The CDR3 is 17 amino acids. Per the germline V gene, CDR1 is SNHLY and CDR2 is FYNNEI. The CDR3 DNA follows: TGTGCCAGCAGTGCGATAGGGGGTTACTCTGGGGCCAACGTCCTGACTTTC. Its translation: CASSAIGGYSGANVLTF.

The V and J genes are TRBV11-2 and TRBJ1-1, with 8 bases identical to TRBD1. The CDR3 totals 14 residues. Germline CDR1 reads SGHAT; CDR2 reads FQNNGV. The trim removed 2 bases at V and 3 bases at J, leaving 2 bases unmatched. In DNA, the CDR3 is TGTGCCAGCAGCTTACAGGGGGCGTACACTGAAGCTTTCTTT. Its protein is CASSLQGAYTEAFF.